The clone carrying this T cell receptor beta chain was counted once. The data derive from a study of T cell changes during pregnancy in multiple sclerosis. Sequencing was performed with immunoSEQ multiplex PCR; in TCRdb, only in-frame clones are kept and a portion is missing. The repertoire has tens of thousands of clones, about 93% of them found once; the top ten carry approximately 0.35%. CDR1 is SGHDN, CDR2 FVKESK, per germline. The CDR3 is 15 amino acids. Between the trimmed V and J ends, which lost 3 bases and 0 bases, there was a span of 10 bases. This receptor was identified in a female donor with multiple sclerosis, enrolled in a pregnancy study. The sequences come from CD4+ T cells from peripheral blood mononuclear cells, collected before pregnancy. The chain uses TRBV14 and TRBJ2-3; D remains ambiguous. The CDR3 DNA sequence: TGTGCCAGCAGCCAGCAATTAGCTAGCACAGATACGCAGTATTTT. Amino acid sequence: CASSQQLASTDTQYF.